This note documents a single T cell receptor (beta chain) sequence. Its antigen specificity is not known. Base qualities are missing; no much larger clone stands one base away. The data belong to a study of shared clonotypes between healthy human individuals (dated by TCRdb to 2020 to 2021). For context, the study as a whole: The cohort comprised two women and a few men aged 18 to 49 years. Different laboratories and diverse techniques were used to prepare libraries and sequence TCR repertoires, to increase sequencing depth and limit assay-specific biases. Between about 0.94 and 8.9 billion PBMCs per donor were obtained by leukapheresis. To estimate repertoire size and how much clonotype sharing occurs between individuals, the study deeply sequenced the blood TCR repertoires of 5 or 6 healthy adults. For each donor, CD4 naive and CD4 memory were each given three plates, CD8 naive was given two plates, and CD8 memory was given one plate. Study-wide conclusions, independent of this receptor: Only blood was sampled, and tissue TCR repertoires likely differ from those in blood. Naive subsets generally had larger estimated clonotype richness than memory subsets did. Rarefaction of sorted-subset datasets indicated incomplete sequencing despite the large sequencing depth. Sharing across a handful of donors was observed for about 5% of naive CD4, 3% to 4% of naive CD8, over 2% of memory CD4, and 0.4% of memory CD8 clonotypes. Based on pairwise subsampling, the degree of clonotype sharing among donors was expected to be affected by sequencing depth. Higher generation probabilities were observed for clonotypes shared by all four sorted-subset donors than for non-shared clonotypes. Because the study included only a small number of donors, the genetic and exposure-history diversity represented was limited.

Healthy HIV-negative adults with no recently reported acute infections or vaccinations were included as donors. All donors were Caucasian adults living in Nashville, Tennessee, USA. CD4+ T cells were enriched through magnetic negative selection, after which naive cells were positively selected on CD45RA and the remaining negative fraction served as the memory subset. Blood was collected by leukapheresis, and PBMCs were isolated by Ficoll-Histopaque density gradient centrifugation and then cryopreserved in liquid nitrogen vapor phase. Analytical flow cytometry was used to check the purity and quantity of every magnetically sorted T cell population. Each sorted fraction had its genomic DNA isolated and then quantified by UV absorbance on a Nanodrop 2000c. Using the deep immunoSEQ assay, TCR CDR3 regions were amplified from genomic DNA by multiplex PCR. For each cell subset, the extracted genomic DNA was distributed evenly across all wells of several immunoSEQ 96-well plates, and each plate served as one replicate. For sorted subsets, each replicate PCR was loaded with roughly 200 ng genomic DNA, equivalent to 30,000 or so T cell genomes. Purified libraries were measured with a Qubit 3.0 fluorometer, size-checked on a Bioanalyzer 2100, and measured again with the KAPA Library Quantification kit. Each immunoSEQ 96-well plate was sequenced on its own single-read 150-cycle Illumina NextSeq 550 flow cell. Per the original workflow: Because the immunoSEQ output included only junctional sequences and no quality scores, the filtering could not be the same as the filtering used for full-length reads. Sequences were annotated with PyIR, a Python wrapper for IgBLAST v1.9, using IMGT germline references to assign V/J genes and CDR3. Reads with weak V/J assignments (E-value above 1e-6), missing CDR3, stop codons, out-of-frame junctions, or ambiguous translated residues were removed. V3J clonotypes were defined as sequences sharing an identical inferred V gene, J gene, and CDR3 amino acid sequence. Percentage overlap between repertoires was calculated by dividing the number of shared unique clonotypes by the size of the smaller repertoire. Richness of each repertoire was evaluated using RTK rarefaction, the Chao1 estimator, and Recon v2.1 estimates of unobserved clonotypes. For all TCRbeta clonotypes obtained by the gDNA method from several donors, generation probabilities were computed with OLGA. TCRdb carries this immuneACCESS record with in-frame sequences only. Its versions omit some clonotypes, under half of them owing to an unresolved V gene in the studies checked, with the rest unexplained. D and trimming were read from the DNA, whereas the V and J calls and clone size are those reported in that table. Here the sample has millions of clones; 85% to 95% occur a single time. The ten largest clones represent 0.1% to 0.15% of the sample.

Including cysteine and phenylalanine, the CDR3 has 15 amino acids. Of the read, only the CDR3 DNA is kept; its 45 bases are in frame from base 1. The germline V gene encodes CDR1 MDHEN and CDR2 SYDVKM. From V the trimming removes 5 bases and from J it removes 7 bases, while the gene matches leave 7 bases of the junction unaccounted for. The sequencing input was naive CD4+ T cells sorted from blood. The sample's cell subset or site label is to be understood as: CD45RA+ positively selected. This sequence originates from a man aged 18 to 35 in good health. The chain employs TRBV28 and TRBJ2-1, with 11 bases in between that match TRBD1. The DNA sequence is TGTGCCAGCAGTCCGGACAGGGGGCTATCAAATGAGCAGTTCTTC. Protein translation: CASSPDRGLSNEQFF.